These 26 T cell receptor beta chains share one sample of origin, sequenced in a study of shared clonotypes between healthy human individuals. This table comes from immunoSEQ multiplex PCR, and its TCRdb copy is limited to in-frame clones, with some not included. This sample has 560,000 or so clones, with about 96% found just once. The naive CD8 subset, CD45RO-negative cells positively selected for CCR7, excluded terminally differentiated effector memory CD45RA+ cells. Sequenced sample: naive CD8+ T cells sorted from blood. The receptors stem from a woman in her 30s in good health.

This clone was detected once. J is TRBJ2-7 and V is TRBV28; possibly TRBD1 for D (5 bases). Germline-derived CDR1 and CDR2 are MDHEN and SYDVKM. V lost 1 base to trimming and J lost 2 bases, with 15 bases between them. This CDR3 is 16 amino acids long. CDR3 in amino acids: CASSLSTHRNTYEQYF. CDR3 DNA: TGTGCCAGCAGTTTATCTACCCACAGGAACACCTACGAGCAGTACTTC.

The CDR3 DNA is TGTGCCAGCAGCGCCGGGCAGGGGTGGCTTCGTTTTGGCTACACCTTC. Translation gives CASSAGQGWLRFGYTF. This chain joins TRBV5-4 and TRBJ1-2; a possible D gene is TRBD1 (6 bases). In germline, CDR1 is SGHNT, CDR2 YYREEE (reference sequence). V was pared by 4 bases and J by 7 bases, with 23 bases between. The CDR3 loop spans 16 amino acids.

CDR3 protein: CATSSDGFYGYTF. In DNA form, the CDR3 reads TGTGCCACCAGCAGCGACGGATTCTATGGCTACACCTTC. This chain joins TRBV15 and TRBJ1-2, with unresolved D. Germline CDR1 LNHNV, CDR2 YYDKDF (reference sequence). The CDR3 loop spans 13 amino acids. V shed 3 bases and J shed 4 bases, with 9 bases lying between them.

This CDR3 is CASSLKVRDIQYF. Written as DNA, the CDR3 is TGTGCCAGCAGTTTAAAGGTCCGGGACATTCAGTACTTC. The chain links TRBV28 to TRBJ2-4, with D unclear. CDR1 MDHEN and CDR2 SYDVKM come from the germline V gene. Trimming took 2 bases from V and 8 from J, leaving 10 bases between them. The CDR3 runs to 13 residues.

The sample holds a few counts of this clone. V gene TRBV7-8 combines with J gene TRBJ2-7; D call uncertain. This CDR3 spans 13 amino acids. V lost 1 base and J 0 bases, leaving 4 bases between the germline ends. Germline V gene data show CDR1 as SGHVS and CDR2 as FQNEAQ. This CDR3 reads CASSLESSYEQYF. The DNA of the CDR3 is TGTGCCAGCAGCTTAGAAAGCTCCTACGAGCAGTACTTC. The full variable domain, in which reference TRBV7-8 and TRBJ2-7 provide the parts outside the CDR3, is GAGVSQSPRYKVAKRGQDVALRCDPISGHVSLFWYQQALGQGPEFLTYFQNEAQLDKSGLPSDRFFAERPEGSVSTLKIQRTQQEDSAVYLCASSLESSYEQYFGPGTRLTVT.

This clone appeared a single time. The chain employs TRBV7-2 and TRBJ2-7, with 9 bases that match TRBD1. CDR3 size: 17 residues. V was clipped by 3 bases and J by 3 bases; unmatched bases: 12. Germline assignment: CDR1 SGHTA and CDR2 FQGNSA. The CDR3: CASSFRQGVDKNYEQYF. Here the CDR3 DNA reads TGTGCCAGCAGCTTCAGACAGGGGGTGGATAAAAACTACGAGCAGTACTTC.

The V call is TRBV23-1, the J call TRBJ1-2; D uncertain. TRBV23-1 is labeled an ORF, and its function is uncertain. The V end was cut by 3 bases, the J end by 2 bases, with 4 bases between. The CDR3 is 12 amino acids. CDR3: CASSQRNYGYTF. CDR3 nucleotides: TGCGCCAGCAGTCAGCGAAACTATGGCTACACCTTC.

The rearrangement joins TRBV2 to TRBJ1-1, with 7 bases matching TRBD1. Germline V gives CDR1 SNHLY, CDR2 FYNNEI. The V segment lost 5 bases and the J segment 6 bases; nucleotides outside the gene matches: 9. The CDR3 consists of 14 residues. The CDR3 DNA follows: TGTGCCAGCAGTAGACAGGGATGGAATCCTGAAGCTTTCTTT. Translated: CASSRQGWNPEAFF.

The gene calls are TRBV2 and TRBJ2-6, with D possibly TRBD1 on 5 matching bases. Looked up from germline, CDR1 is SNHLY and CDR2 is FYNNEI. V was cut by 1 base and J by 4 bases, with 11 bases left in between. CDR3 length: 16 amino acids. CDR3 loop: CASSEGGQRGANVLTF. The CDR3 nucleotides are TGTGCCAGCAGTGAAGGGGGCCAACGGGGGGCCAACGTCCTGACTTTC.

V usage is TRBV27 and J usage is TRBJ2-5; 9 bases align to TRBD2. The DNA matches TRBJ2-7 better at its end, which makes the J call doubtful. Germline CDR1 is MNHEY and CDR2 is SMNVEV (reference sequence). The CDR3 consists of 16 residues. The CDR3 region is CASSLSCGTSLCEQYF. The CDR3 bases are TGTGCCAGCAGTTTATCTTGTGGGACTAGCCTTTGCGAGCAGTACTTC.

CDR3 protein: CASSLSASGDNEQFF. The CDR3 nucleotides read TGTGCCAGCAGTTTATCGGCTAGCGGGGACAATGAGCAGTTCTTC. The rearrangement uses TRBV28 and TRBJ2-1, with 9 bases aligning to TRBD2. J gave up 5 bases and V 1 base, and 3 bases lay outside the gene matches. The CDR3 sequence is 15 residues long. Germline CDR1 and CDR2: MDHEN and SYDVKM.

J is TRBJ2-1 and V is TRBV4-1; TRBD2 matches 10 bases. The germline gives CDR1 MGHRA, CDR2 YSYEKL. The CDR3 contains 15 residues. V trimming: 1 base; J trimming: 8 bases; junction bases outside the gene matches: 5. CDR3 residues: CASSQGTSGWDEQFF. The CDR3, as DNA: TGCGCCAGCAGCCAAGGGACTAGCGGATGGGATGAGCAGTTCTTC.

The chain combines TRBV27 with TRBJ2-7; D gene unclear. Germline V lookup: CDR1 MNHEY, CDR2 SMNVEV (reference sequence). The CDR3 has 15 residues. V lost 4 bases and J lost 2, with 15 bases in between. The CDR3 region is CASSSEASPTYEQYF. The CDR3 DNA follows: TGTGCCAGCAGTTCAGAGGCATCCCCCACCTACGAGCAGTACTTC.

CDR3 coding DNA: TGTGCCAGCAGCTTAGCCCGCGAGCAGTACTTC. Translation: CASSLAREQYF. The chain links TRBV7-2 to TRBJ2-7, with D unclear. The V end was cut by 0 bases, the J end by 6 bases, with 3 bases between. The CDR3 covers 11 residues. CDR1 SGHTA and CDR2 FQGNSA come from the germline V gene.

The rearrangement joins TRBV9 to TRBJ1-2; weak D call: TRBD1 (5 bases). V was clipped by 3 bases and J by 4 bases, with 16 bases between them. The CDR3 runs 15 residues. Looked up from germline, CDR1 is SGDLS and CDR2 is YYNGEE. Written as DNA, the CDR3 is TGTGCCAGCAGCGAGGGTATAGGGGCGGGCTATGGCTACACCTTC. Translating gives CASSEGIGAGYGYTF.

V gene TRBV25-1 combines with J gene TRBJ2-7; D call uncertain. CDR1 MGHDK and CDR2 SYGVNS come from the germline V gene. This CDR3 comprises 11 residues. Trimming cost V 4 bases and J 4 bases, with 5 bases left between them. CDR3 loop: CASSAVYEQYF. The CDR3 DNA sequence: TGTGCCAGCAGTGCGGTTTACGAGCAGTACTTC.

Regarding this clone: The junction shows a germline mismatch at one end, possibly a read error. V gene TRBV11-2 combines with J gene TRBJ2-7, with TRBD2 matching over 13 bases. The CDR3 totals 16 residues. Germline V gene data show CDR1 as SGHAT and CDR2 as FQNNGV. The CDR3 loop is CASSFGNFGLAGVLFF. The CDR3 DNA follows: TGTGCCAGCAGCTTCGGGAATTTCGGACTAGCGGGAGTGTTGTTCTTC.

The chain employs TRBV28 and TRBJ2-3; D is perhaps TRBD1 (5 bases). CDR3 size: 15 residues. The V end was cut by 6 bases, the J end by 3 bases, with 16 bases between. Germline V CDR1 and CDR2: MDHEN, SYDVKM. CDR3 DNA sequence: TGTGCCAGCAGGGAATGGCTGGGGCGTACAGATACGCAGTATTTT. Translation gives CASREWLGRTDTQYF.

The chain uses TRBV27 and TRBJ2-3; D perhaps matches TRBD2 (5 bases). Germline CDR1 and CDR2: MNHEY and SMNVEV (reference sequence). The germline V and J ends were trimmed by 2 bases and 0 bases, with 15 bases remaining between them. The CDR3 extends over 17 amino acids. CDR3 amino acids: CASSLTSRTASTDTQYF. The CDR3 DNA is TGTGCCAGCAGTTTAACGTCCCGGACTGCTAGCACAGATACGCAGTATTTT.

The chain links TRBV13 to TRBJ2-7, with 10 positions matching TRBD2. The CDR3 sequence is 15 residues long. With 0 bases clipped from V and 7 bases from J, the junction kept 6 bases outside the gene matches. The germline CDR1 and CDR2 sequences are PRHDT and FYEKMQ (reference sequence). Here the CDR3 DNA reads TGTGCCAGCAGCTTAGGTGGGACTAGCGTTTTTGAGCAGTACTTC. Protein product: CASSLGGTSVFEQYF.

CDR3 protein: CALSLAGRETQYF. In DNA, the CDR3 is TGTGCCCTCTCACTAGCGGGAAGGGAGACCCAGTACTTC. The chain carries TRBV6-1 and TRBJ2-5; 10 bases agree with TRBD2. Per germline, CDR1 MNHNS and CDR2 SASEGT. Trimming took 11 bases from V and 5 from J; bases not matched to a gene: 8. The CDR3 contains 13 residues.

The chain has TRBV10-2 and TRBJ2-1; possibly TRBD2 for D (5 bases). Per germline, CDR1 WSHSY and CDR2 SAAADI. V was shortened by 6 bases and J by 4 bases, with 13 bases between the two germline ends. The CDR3 is 14 residues long. CDR3 residues: CASRPGFSYNEQFF. CDR3 sequence (DNA): TGCGCCAGCAGACCGGGATTTTCGTACAATGAGCAGTTCTTC.

The chain carries TRBV2 and TRBJ2-7; 9 bases line up with TRBD2. V lost 3 bases, J lost 4 bases, and 19 bases stayed unmatched. Germline CDR1 is SNHLY and CDR2 is FYNNEI. CDR3 size: 19 residues. CDR3 sequence reads: CASSDLTGLEREEGYEQYF. The CDR3 DNA reads as TGTGCCAGCAGTGACCTGACAGGGCTCGAGCGGGAGGAGGGGTACGAGCAGTACTTC.

The rearrangement uses TRBV10-2 and TRBJ2-7, with TRBD1 as a possible D gene (6 bases). Germline V gene data show CDR1 as WSHSY and CDR2 as SAAADI. This CDR3 spans 13 amino acids. The V end lost 2 bases, the J end lost 5 bases, and 10 bases lay between the germline ends. CDR3 coding DNA: TGCGCCAGCAGTGAGCCGGACAGACACGAGCAGTACTTC. Its translation: CASSEPDRHEQYF.

This chain uses TRBV6-1 with TRBJ2-3; 7 positions match TRBD1. CDR3 length: 15 amino acids. In germline, CDR1 is MNHNS, CDR2 SASEGT. V shed 6 bases, J shed 4 bases, and the junction held 10 bases outside the gene matches. CDR3 DNA: TGTGCCAGCAGCCCTGAACAGGGGACAGCAGATACGCAGTATTTT. Its translation: CASSPEQGTADTQYF.

CDR3 bases: TGTGCCAGTAATGCGGACAGGCTAAAGGGTGAAGCTTTCTTT. Translation: CASNADRLKGEAFF. This rearrangement joins TRBV19 to TRBJ1-1; 7 positions agree with TRBD1. CDR3 length: 14 residues. V lost 7 bases to trimming and J lost 7 bases; unmatched junction nucleotides: 12. Looked up from germline, CDR1 is LNHDA and CDR2 is SQIVND (reference sequence).